A selection of T cell receptor beta chains follows, all from one sample in a study of T-cell memory formation after mild COVID-19. A single record per CDR3 protein comes from TCRdb applying MiXCR to the 5' RACE reads. This table holds 430,000 or so distinct CDR3 sequences, 20% to 25% found once. Sequencing used PBMCs or a T cell subset sorted from them (not recorded which). The receptors were gathered from an adult woman who had mild COVID-19 (a few samples of this study predate the infection). Cell type and time point are not known. The CDR3 runs from the conserved cysteine through the conserved F or W. A D gene is named only where the DNA matches it firmly. Rows give clone size only sometimes, using once, few, many, or a class for an expanded clone.

V gene	D gene	clone size	J gene	CDR3 DNA	CDR3 protein
TRBV5-1	NA	many	TRBJ2-2	TGTGCCAGCAGCTTAGACTCGAACACCGGGGAGCTGTTTTTT	CASSLDSNTGELFF
TRBV9	NA	NA	TRBJ1-6	TGTGCCAGCAGCCCCCAGACAGGCCTAAATTCACCCCTCCACTTT	CASSPQTGLNSPLHF
TRBV7-9	TRBD1	few	TRBJ2-3	TGTGCCAGCAGCCCAGCGGGACAGGGGGCGTATACGCAGTATTTT	CASSPAGQGAYTQYF
TRBV12-3/TRBV12-4	NA	few	TRBJ2-5	TGTGCCAGCAGTTTAGTCGTGACCAAGGGGCGAGAGACCCAGTACTTC	CASSLVVTKGRETQYF
TRBV20-1	NA	NA	TRBJ1-6	TGCAGTGCTAGTAGGGGACGGAAATATAATTCACCCCTCCACTTT	CSASRGRKYNSPLHF
TRBV7-6	TRBD2	NA	TRBJ2-7	TGTGCCAGCAGCAAGACTAGCGGGGGGATCGAGCAGTACTTC	CASSKTSGGIEQYF
TRBV24-1	NA	NA	TRBJ2-5	TGTGCCACCAGTGATTCTGAGACCCAGTACTTC	CATSDSETQYF
TRBV5-1	NA	few	TRBJ2-3	TGCGCCAGCAGCTCTACAGACATTGGTACAGATACGCAGTATTTT	CASSSTDIGTDTQYF
TRBV4-1	TRBD1	NA	TRBJ2-3	TGCGCCAGCCGGGGGACAGGGGCAGATACGCAGTATTTT	CASRGTGADTQYF
TRBV5-6	NA	NA	TRBJ2-7	TGTGCCAGCAGCCTGACCACTACACCCTACGAGCAGTACTTC	CASSLTTTPYEQYF
TRBV7-6	NA	many	TRBJ1-4	TGTGCCAGCAGCTCCTGGGTCCCTTTGGGAAATGAAAAACTGTTTTTT	CASSSWVPLGNEKLFF
TRBV6-6	NA	few	TRBJ2-7	TGTGCCAGCAGTTACCATCAGGGGGGGAGCGAGCAGTACTTC	CASSYHQGGSEQYF
TRBV4-2	NA	NA	TRBJ1-5	TGTGCCAGCAGCATAGCCGATCAGCCCCAGCATTTT	CASSIADQPQHF
TRBV5-6	NA	few	TRBJ2-1	TGTGCCAGCAGCTTGGCCCGAGACTACTACAATGAGCAGTTCTTC	CASSLARDYYNEQFF
TRBV18	NA	few	TRBJ1-1	TGTGCCAGCTCACCAAGTCAACAGGGTACGGCTGAAGCTTTCTTT	CASSPSQQGTAEAFF
TRBV7-2	TRBD2	few	TRBJ2-2	TGTGCCAGCCAACTAGCGGGAGGGCCGGTCACCGGGGAGCTGTTTTTT	CASQLAGGPVTGELFF
TRBV20-1	TRBD1	NA	TRBJ1-2	TGCAGTGCTAGAAGGGACAGCTACTATGGCTACACCTTC	CSARRDSYYGYTF
TRBV7-9	NA	few	TRBJ1-1	TGTGCCAGCAGCTCCCCAGACGGGAACACTGAAGCTTTCTTT	CASSSPDGNTEAFF
TRBV6-5	NA	NA	TRBJ1-5	TGTGCCAGCAGTTACGGCAGCTCCAATCAGCCCCAGCATTTT	CASSYGSSNQPQHF
TRBV7-8	NA	many	TRBJ2-3	TGTGCCAGCAGCCATAGCGGCTCAACGGGGGATACGCAGTATTTT	CASSHSGSTGDTQYF
TRBV11-2	TRBD2	NA	TRBJ2-1	TGTGCCAGCAGCTTAGAGTTTAGCGGGACTCCGTGGTCCCCTGAGCAGTTCTTC	CASSLEFSGTPWSPEQFF
TRBV7-9	NA	few	TRBJ1-1	TGTGCCAGCAGCCTTCATACAGTGAACACTGAAGCTTTCTTT	CASSLHTVNTEAFF
TRBV6-5	TRBD1	few	TRBJ2-7	TGTGCCAGCAGTTCGGACAGGAGGTACGAGCAGTACTTC	CASSSDRRYEQYF
TRBV19	TRBD2	few	TRBJ2-7	TGTGCCAGTAGTACTCTCAGCGGGACCTCCTACGAGCAGTACTTC	CASSTLSGTSYEQYF
TRBV5-1	NA	few	TRBJ2-7	TGCGCCAGCAGCTTGGGAACAGCCCCGACCTACGAGCAGTACTTC	CASSLGTAPTYEQYF
TRBV27	TRBD1	once	TRBJ2-3	TGTGCCAGCAGTTTATTTATCAGGGGGAAGGTAGATACGCAGTATTTT	CASSLFIRGKVDTQYF
TRBV18	TRBD1	NA	TRBJ2-1	TGTGCCAGCTCACCACGGTCGAGGGGGCCAGACGTGCAGTTCTTC	CASSPRSRGPDVQFF
TRBV27	TRBD2	NA	TRBJ2-1	TGTGCCAGCAGTTCACGGACTAGCGGGAGTGTGTTCTTC	CASSSRTSGSVFF
TRBV30	NA	once	TRBJ1-1	TGTGCCTGGAGTAGGTTTCTCGAGGGTGAAGCTTTCTTT	CAWSRFLEGEAFF
TRBV5-1	NA	NA	TRBJ2-3	TGCGCCAGCGGCACAGCTAGCACAGATACGCAGTATTTT	CASGTASTDTQYF
TRBV21-1	NA	few	TRBJ2-4	TGTGCCAGCAGCAAAGATCCAAAAAACATTCAGTACTTC	CASSKDPKNIQYF
TRBV5-1	TRBD1	many	TRBJ1-1	TGCGCCAGCAGCTCTCGACAGGGAGGAGGTGCTGAAGCTTTCTTT	CASSSRQGGGAEAFF
TRBV6-2/TRBV6-3	NA	NA	TRBJ2-2	TGTGCCAGCAGTTCGGAGGGAACGACCGGGGAGCTGTTTTTT	CASSSEGTTGELFF
TRBV7-9	NA	many	TRBJ1-2	TGTGCCAGCAGCCTAGCGCCAGATAACTATGGCTACACCTTC	CASSLAPDNYGYTF
TRBV5-1	NA	few	TRBJ2-5	TGCGCCAGCAGCTTCGCGCAGAAGGAGACCCAGTACTTC	CASSFAQKETQYF
TRBV24-1	NA	NA	TRBJ2-7	TGTGCCACCAGTGAAAGTGGGGCCAGCCGAACTCACGAGCAGTACTTC	CATSESGASRTHEQYF
TRBV7-2	TRBD2	NA	TRBJ2-3	TGTGCCAGCAGCTTAAAACTAGCGGGAGCTTTCCCCCCTACGCAGTATTTT	CASSLKLAGAFPPTQYF
TRBV5-4	NA	few	TRBJ2-1	TGTGCCAGCAGCTTGGGACCGGTGGGGGCTAGTAATGAGCAGTTCTTC	CASSLGPVGASNEQFF
TRBV29-1	TRBD2	NA	TRBJ2-5	TGCAGCTTCGCTAGCGGGCTCGGCCGAGAGACCCAGTACTTC	CSFASGLGRETQYF
TRBV12-3/TRBV12-4	TRBD1	few	TRBJ1-2	TGTGCCAGCAGTTCCGGGACAGTGTGGGGCTACACCTTC	CASSSGTVWGYTF
TRBV6-6	NA	NA	TRBJ1-2	TGTGCCAGCAGTTACGGAGAAGTGTGGGGTTCTAATGGCTACACCTTC	CASSYGEVWGSNGYTF
TRBV7-8	NA	few	TRBJ1-1	TGTGCCAGCAGCTCAAGGAGGGACATCCGGAACACTGAAGCTTTCTTT	CASSSRRDIRNTEAFF
TRBV5-4	TRBD1	many	TRBJ2-1	TGTGCCAGCAGCTTCGGACAGGGGGACAATGAGCAGTTCTTC	CASSFGQGDNEQFF
TRBV7-3	NA	NA	TRBJ1-1	TGTGCCAGCAGTAAGGGGGTGAACACTGAAGCTTTCTTT	CASSKGVNTEAFF
TRBV4-1	NA	many	TRBJ2-1	TGCGCCAGCAGCCAAGAGGAGGCTGGAGAGCAGTTCTTC	CASSQEEAGEQFF
TRBV6-5	NA	NA	TRBJ2-1	TGTGCCAGCAGTTACTCGAAATCGATACTTGGCGACAATGAGCAGTTCTTC	CASSYSKSILGDNEQFF
TRBV27	TRBD1	NA	TRBJ2-7	TGTGCCAGCAGTTTACTGGGACAGGGTTCGGGTGAGCAGTACTTC	CASSLLGQGSGEQYF
TRBV27	TRBD2	NA	TRBJ2-7	TGTGCCAGCAGCGGACGGGAGGATGGATCCTACGAGCAGTACTTC	CASSGREDGSYEQYF
TRBV28	NA	NA	TRBJ2-7	TGTGCCAGCAGCCCCCCTGGGGACCCCACCGGGGAGCAGTACTTC	CASSPPGDPTGEQYF
TRBV5-1	TRBD1	NA	TRBJ2-3	TGCGCCAGCAGCATGGGACAGGGATTAACAGATACGCAGTATTTT	CASSMGQGLTDTQYF
TRBV7-8	NA	few	TRBJ2-7	TGTGCCAGCAGCGCGGCCCTCTACGAGCAGTACTTC	CASSAALYEQYF
TRBV5-1	TRBD1	NA	TRBJ2-7	TGCGCCAGCAGCGAGGGACAGGGGTTTTACGAGCAGTACTTC	CASSEGQGFYEQYF
TRBV3-1	NA	few	TRBJ2-2	TGTGCCAGCAGCCAACCGACAGCGGCCGGGGAGCTGTTTTTT	CASSQPTAAGELFF
TRBV7-9	NA	few	TRBJ2-7	TGTGCCAGCAGCGACACAGGGTTGACGGGGCCCTACGAGCAGTACTTC	CASSDTGLTGPYEQYF
TRBV5-1	NA	NA	TRBJ2-7	TGCGCCAGCAAGGAATGGACGGGTACCTACGAGCAGTACTTC	CASKEWTGTYEQYF